These T cell receptor beta chains were read from a single sample in a study of response to subunit inactivated influenza vaccine. TCRdb analysed the RT-PCR reads with MiXCR anew, one entry per CDR3 protein. The data show more than 600,000 distinct CDR3 sequences, 15% to 20% seen once. Sample: PBMCs from blood, taken more than 4 days after vaccination. The receptor set was obtained from a man aged 50 to 60 who received an inactivated influenza vaccine. The CDR3 runs from the conserved cysteine through the conserved F or W. Each record gives: D gene, CDR3 length, V gene, clone size, J gene, CDR3 DNA, CDR3 protein. A D gene is named only where the DNA matches it firmly. Not every row has a clone size; where given, it reads once, few, many or a size class.

NA	14	TRBV12-3/TRBV12-4	NA	TRBJ1-1	TGTGCCAGCAGAACGACAGCGTTGAACACTGAAGCTTTCTTT	CASRTTALNTEAFF
NA	16	TRBV9	few	TRBJ2-4	TGTGCCAGCAGCCCGATGCCCCCGGGAGCCAAAAACATTCAGTACTTC	CASSPMPPGAKNIQYF
NA	13	TRBV10-3	few	TRBJ1-5	TGTGCCATCAGTGAGCCAGGGAATCAGCCCCAGCATTTT	CAISEPGNQPQHF
NA	13	TRBV24-1	NA	TRBJ2-1	TGTGCCACCAGTGCCCCCGGGGTCAATGAGCAGTTCTTC	CATSAPGVNEQFF
TRBD2	14	TRBV12-3/TRBV12-4	few	TRBJ2-1	TGTGCCAGCAGGACTAGCGGGGGGGCAAATGAGCAGTTCTTC	CASRTSGGANEQFF
NA	16	TRBV27	few	TRBJ1-5	TGTGCCAGCAGTTTATTAAGCCCCCGGCCCAATCAGCCCCAGCATTTT	CASSLLSPRPNQPQHF
NA	12	TRBV11-2	NA	TRBJ2-5	TGTGCCAGCAGGAAGGTCCAAGAGACCCAGTACTTC	CASRKVQETQYF
TRBD2	15	TRBV7-3	NA	TRBJ2-7	TGTGCCAGCAGGCCAGCGGGAGGTGTCTCCTACGAGCAGTACTTC	CASRPAGGVSYEQYF
NA	12	TRBV5-1	few	TRBJ2-3	TGCGCCAGCAGCCAGGGGCGAGATACGCAGTATTTT	CASSQGRDTQYF
TRBD1	17	TRBV20-1	few	TRBJ1-6	TGCAGTGCTAGAGCGTATATGGGACAGGCGATTAATTCACCCCTCCACTTT	CSARAYMGQAINSPLHF
TRBD1	13	TRBV12-3/TRBV12-4	NA	TRBJ1-2	TGTGCCAGCAGTCCCCGGGACAGGGATGGCTACACCTTC	CASSPRDRDGYTF
TRBD2	15	TRBV5-5	NA	TRBJ2-2	TGTGCCAGCAGCTCGACTAGCGGGGGGGCCCGGGAGCTGTTTTTT	CASSSTSGGARELFF